Below are 26 T cell receptor beta chains sequenced from a single sample in a study of type 1 and type 2 diabetes patients. PCR was run on genomic DNA. The TCR beta CDR3 region was amplified using 30 forward and 13 reverse primers. TCRdb reanalysed the multiplex PCR reads using MiXCR and keeps one entry per CDR3 protein. This sample has some 250,000 distinct CDR3 sequences, with approximately 50% found just once. Sequenced sample: peripheral blood mononuclear cells (PBMCs). Receptors originate from a man aged 18 to 30 with type 2 diabetes.

The rearrangement links TRBV6-1 to TRBJ2-1; D is unresolved. Germline CDR1 is MNHNS and CDR2 is SASEGT. This CDR3 spans 13 amino acids. Trimming shortened V by 0 bases and J by 4 bases, and 4 bases separated the two germline ends. CDR3 DNA: TGTGCCAGCAGTGAAGCAGAGTACAATGAGCAGTTCTTC. As protein: CASSEAEYNEQFF.

The V call is TRBV15, the J call TRBJ2-7, with 7 bases that match TRBD2. The CDR3 totals 16 residues. After removal of 1 base from V and 3 bases from J, the junction contained 9 bases not matched to a gene. Germline V gene sequence: CDR1 LNHNV, CDR2 YYDKDF (reference sequence). This CDR3 reads CATSRVGAGINYEQYF. The CDR3 bases are TGTGCCACCAGCAGAGTCGGAGCGGGAATAAACTACGAGCAGTACTTC.

Regarding this clonotype: One end of the junction fails to match germline, which may point to a read error. This rearrangement joins TRBV6-6 to TRBJ2-7; 7 positions match TRBD1. CDR1 is MNHNY, CDR2 SVGAGI, per germline (reference sequence). The CDR3 loop spans 15 amino acids. CDR3 protein: CASRSGTDYSYGQYF. CDR3 in DNA: TGTGCCAGCAGGTCGGGGACAGATTATTCCTACGGGCAGTACTTC.

This clonotype appeared a few times. CDR3 in DNA: TGCGCCAGCAGCCACCGACAGGCTGGCAGCTATGGCTACACCTTC. This translates into CASSHRQAGSYGYTF. The V call is TRBV4-3, the J call TRBJ1-2; TRBD1 might be the D (6 bases). CDR1 is LGHNA, CDR2 YSLEER, per germline. This CDR3 region has 15 residues. Trimming shortened V by 3 bases and J by 4 bases, and 15 bases separated the two germline ends.

The chain links TRBV7-8 to TRBJ2-1, with TRBD1 matching over 10 bases. CDR3 length equals 15 residues. The trim removed 2 bases at V and 5 bases at J, leaving 3 bases unmatched. The V gene's germline CDR1 is SGHVS and CDR2 FQNEAQ. CDR3 DNA sequence: TGTGCCAGCAGCTTAAAAGGGACAGGGGACAATGAGCAGTTCTTC. Translating it yields CASSLKGTGDNEQFF.

The CDR3 here is CASSPGTGLFEQFF. The CDR3 DNA reads as TGTGCCAGTAGTCCGGGGACAGGGTTGTTTGAGCAGTTCTTC. V usage is TRBV19 and J usage is TRBJ2-1; TRBD1 matches 9 bases. V lost 5 bases to trimming and J lost 9 bases; unmatched junction nucleotides: 8. Germline CDR1 and CDR2: LNHDA and SQIVND (reference sequence). The CDR3 covers 14 residues.

The V and J genes are TRBV2 and TRBJ1-6, with TRBD1 matching 8 bases. The V gene's germline CDR1 is SNHLY and CDR2 FYNNEI. V shed 7 bases, J shed 7 bases, and the junction held 6 bases outside the gene matches. CDR3 size: 14 residues. The CDR3 reads CASTPRDRNSPLHF. The CDR3 nucleotides are TGTGCCAGCACCCCCCGGGACAGGAATTCACCCCTCCACTTT.

The genes are TRBV24-1 and TRBJ2-7; D unclear. The CDR3 covers 12 residues. The V gene's germline CDR1 is KGHDR and CDR2 SFDVKD. V shed 7 bases and J shed 4 bases, with 10 bases lying between them. CDR3 sequence: CATSDPGYEQYF. The CDR3 region has the DNA TGTGCCACCAGCGATCCCGGGTACGAGCAGTACTTC.

The chain uses TRBV30 and TRBJ2-7; D unclear. Between the trimmed V and J ends, which lost 2 bases and 3 bases, there was a span of 11 bases. The CDR3 sequence is 13 residues long. Germline CDR1 is GTSNPN and CDR2 is SVGIG (reference sequence). CDR3 bases: TGTGCCTGGAGTATGGGGTCGGGCTACGAGCAGTACTTC. Translated: CAWSMGSGYEQYF.

The V and J genes are TRBV2 and TRBJ2-1; D unresolved. Germline V lookup: CDR1 SNHLY, CDR2 FYNNEI. The germline V and J ends were trimmed by 4 bases and 11 bases, with 9 bases remaining between them. The CDR3 runs to 11 residues. In nucleotides, the CDR3 is TGTGCCAGCAGTGGAGTACAGCAGCAGTTCTTC. It translates to CASSGVQQQFF.

V and J are TRBV5-4 and TRBJ1-1; D is undetermined. Germline lookup yields CDR1 SGHNT and CDR2 YYREEE (reference sequence). V lost 2 bases to trimming and J lost 1 base, with 12 bases between them. The CDR3 is 15 residues long. Written as DNA, the CDR3 is TGTGCCAGCAGCTTTGTAGGACGTGGGAACACTGAAGCTTTCTTT. Residues: CASSFVGRGNTEAFF.

Worth noting for this clonotype: At one end, the junction sequence differs from germline, possibly due to a read error. J is TRBJ2-5 and V is TRBV15; 7 positions match TRBD2. This CDR3 spans 16 amino acids. Germline-derived CDR1 and CDR2 are LNHNV and YYDKDF (reference sequence). The CDR3 protein is CATSRDQAGIQETQYF. In DNA, the CDR3 is TGTGCCACCAGTAGAGACCAAGCGGGGATCCAAGAGACCCAGTACTTC.

This sequence joins TRBV15 and TRBJ2-5; D remains ambiguous. CDR3 length: 12 residues. The V end was cut by 4 bases, the J end by 0 bases, with 3 bases between. Germline V gene data show CDR1 as LNHNV and CDR2 as YYDKDF (reference sequence). The CDR3 sequence is CATSTNQETQYF. The CDR3 nucleotides read TGTGCCACCAGCACCAACCAAGAGACCCAGTACTTC. Together with reference TRBV15 and TRBJ2-5, the CDR3 gives the full variable domain: DAMVIQNPRYQVTQFGKPVTLSCSQTLNHNVMYWYQQKSSQAPKLLFHYYDKDFNNEADTPDNFQSRRPNTSFCFLDIRSPGLGDTAMYLCATSTNQETQYFGPGTRLLVL.

The chain joins TRBV28 to TRBJ2-5; 7 bases match TRBD2. The trim removed 3 bases at V and 0 bases at J, leaving 7 bases unmatched. The germline gives CDR1 MDHEN, CDR2 SYDVKM. This CDR3 region has 16 residues. This chain's CDR3 is CASSFGIAGHQETQYF. The CDR3, as DNA: TGTGCCAGCAGTTTCGGAATAGCGGGTCACCAAGAGACCCAGTACTTC.

The chain uses TRBV19 and TRBJ2-2, with D perhaps given as TRBD1 or TRBD2 (6 bases each). The CDR3 has 16 amino acids. The V gene lost 3 bases and the J gene lost 5 bases, with 16 bases spanning the gap. Germline loops: CDR1 LNHDA, CDR2 SQIVND (reference sequence). The CDR3 coding sequence is TGTGCCAGTAGTATTAGTTGGGGGGCGCGGACCGGGGAGCTGTTTTTT. Amino acid sequence: CASSISWGARTGELFF.

V and J are TRBV11-2 and TRBJ2-1; D may match TRBD1 or TRBD2 (6 bases each). Between the trimmed V and J ends, which lost 7 bases and 7 bases, there was a span of 20 bases. The CDR3 is made up of 15 amino acids. Looked up from germline, CDR1 is SGHAT and CDR2 is FQNNGV. CDR3 sequence (DNA): TGTGCCAGCACCGCCGGAGGGGGGCGTGTGAATGAGCAGTTCTTC. It encodes CASTAGGGRVNEQFF.

The chain links TRBV6-1 to TRBJ2-7; 9 bases match TRBD1. Germline V lookup: CDR1 MNHNS, CDR2 SASEGT. The CDR3 runs to 15 residues. Losses at the gene ends were 1 base for V and 6 bases for J; bases not matched to a gene: 7. CDR3 bases: TGTGCCAGCAGTGAAGTACCGGGACAGGGAAGCGAGCAGTACTTC. Its protein product is CASSEVPGQGSEQYF.

The rearrangement joins TRBV6-6 to TRBJ2-7; 9 bases fit TRBD1. This CDR3 contains 13 residues. Germline V gene data show CDR1 as MNHNY and CDR2 as SVGAGI (reference sequence). Unmatched junction bases numbered 6, after V lost 6 bases and J lost 6 bases. The CDR3 nucleotides read TGTGCCAGCAGCATGGGGACAGGGCTCGAGCAGTACTTC. Its translation is CASSMGTGLEQYF.

The chain recombines TRBV7-2 with TRBJ1-1, with a tentative D call TRBD1 (6 bases). The V gene's germline CDR1 is SGHTA and CDR2 FQGNSA. The CDR3 spans 15 residues. V was shortened by 2 bases and J by 1 base, with 11 bases between the two germline ends. In nucleotides, the CDR3 is TGTGCCAGCAGCTTATTGGGGGCGAAGAACACTGAAGCTTTCTTT. It codes for CASSLLGAKNTEAFF.

This chain joins TRBV7-3 and TRBJ1-2; the D gene is possibly TRBD1 (6 bases). Per the germline V gene, CDR1 is SGHTA and CDR2 is FQGTGA. CDR3 length: 15 amino acids. V was clipped by 5 bases and J by 1 base, with 14 bases between them. CDR3 nucleotide sequence: TGTGCCAGCAGCCAAGATAGGACAGTTAACTATGGCTACACCTTC. Its translation is CASSQDRTVNYGYTF. Complete variable domain (other parts from reference TRBV7-3 and TRBJ1-2): GAGVSQTPSNKVTEKGKYVELRCDPISGHTALYWYRQSLGQGPEFLIYFQGTGAADDSGLPNDRFFAVRPEGSVSTLKIQRTERGDSAVYLCASSQDRTVNYGYTFGSGTRLTVV.

The chain links TRBV7-6 to TRBJ2-1; TRBD2 matches at 9 bases. Per the germline V gene, CDR1 is SGHVS and CDR2 is FNYEAQ. V lost 4 bases and J lost 10; bases outside the gene matches: 8. The CDR3 runs to 14 residues. CDR3: CASSSGGLAFEQFF. As DNA, the CDR3 is TGTGCCAGCAGCTCGGGGGGACTAGCATTCGAGCAGTTCTTC.

In its sample, this clonotype was seen a few times. The rearrangement joins TRBV10-2 to TRBJ1-1; D not certain. V was trimmed by 6 bases and J by 3 bases, leaving 14 bases between them. Germline values: CDR1 WSHSY, CDR2 SAAADI. The CDR3 has 14 residues. DNA of the CDR3: TGCGCCAGCAGCCCCACCGGTACGGACACTGAAGCTTTCTTT. This translates into CASSPTGTDTEAFF.

This clonotype was detected only a few times. This chain connects TRBV19 to TRBJ2-6, with unresolved D. Germline lookup yields CDR1 LNHDA and CDR2 SQIVND (reference sequence). V was shortened by 3 bases and J by 4 bases, with 7 bases between the two germline ends. There are 14 residues in the CDR3. The CDR3 loop reads CASSIEWGANVLTF. The CDR3 DNA reads as TGTGCCAGTAGTATTGAGTGGGGGGCCAACGTCCTGACTTTC. The variable domain in full, completed from reference TRBV19 and TRBJ2-6, reads DGGITQSPKYLFRKEGQNVTLSCEQNLNHDAMYWYRQDPGQGLRLIYYSQIVNDFQKGDIAEGYSVSREKKESFPLTVTSAQKNPTAFYLCASSIEWGANVLTFGAGSRLTVL.

As for this clonotype: Germline is not matched at one junction end, which may reflect a read error. The CDR3 here is CASSQIAGQSSGANVLTF. The DNA of the CDR3 is TGCGCCAGCAGCCAAATCGCGGGACAGAGCTCTGGGGCCAACGTCCTGACTTTC. V usage is TRBV7-2 and J usage is TRBJ2-6, with D maybe TRBD1 (7 bases). CDR1 is SGHTA, CDR2 FQGNSA, per germline. This CDR3 has 18 residues. The full variable domain, in which reference TRBV7-2 and TRBJ2-6 provide the parts outside the CDR3, is GAGVSQSPSNKVTEKGKDVELRCDPISGHTALYWYRQSLGQGLEFLIYFQGNSAPDKSGLPSDRFSAERTGGSVSTLTIQRTQQEDSAVYLCASSQIAGQSSGANVLTFGAGSRLTVL.

The genes are TRBV6-1 and TRBJ2-7; D is perhaps TRBD2 (6 bases). CDR1 and CDR2 from the germline V gene are MNHNS and SASEGT. This CDR3 contains 14 residues. V gave up 1 base and J gave up 3 bases, with 10 bases separating them. The CDR3 DNA follows: TGTGCCAGCAGTGAAGTGGGGGAGGTCTACGAGCAGTACTTC. Amino acid sequence: CASSEVGEVYEQYF.

The rearrangement uses TRBV20-1 and TRBJ1-2; no clear D. CDR1 is DFQATT, CDR2 SNEGSKA, per germline (reference sequence). V was clipped by 1 base and J by 5 bases, with 8 bases between them. This CDR3 is 12 amino acids long. CDR3 sequence (DNA): TGCAGTGCTAGAGCCGCTGAGTATGGCTACACCTTC. It specifies CSARAAEYGYTF.